A single sample is the source of the 30 T cell receptor beta chains below, sequenced in a study of technical replicates of blood from a few donors. Clones were read by immunoSEQ multiplex PCR, and TCRdb kept only the in-frame ones, dropping some. This table holds tens of thousands of clones, roughly 92% found once. Input material: PBMCs. The receptor source for this set is a human donor in good health. Some clones in this sample may be carry-over from other donors' samples.

The genes are TRBV4-3 and TRBJ2-7; 10 bases align to TRBD1. CDR3 size: 14 residues. Germline trimming cut 5 bases from V and 4 bases from J; bases unmatched to any gene: 5. Germline V gene sequence: CDR1 LGHNA, CDR2 YSLEER. The CDR3 region is CASSLRQGAYEQYF. CDR3 nucleotides: TGCGCCAGCAGCTTACGACAGGGGGCTTACGAGCAGTACTTC.

This clone was detected once. This chain links TRBV29-1 with TRBJ2-5, with 9 bases fitting TRBD2. This CDR3 contains 15 residues. CDR1 is SQVTM and CDR2 is ANQGSEA in the germline V gene. The junction had 15 bases not matched to a gene; V was cut back by 8 bases and J by 5 bases. In DNA, the CDR3 is TGCAGCATCGGTGGGGCGGGAGGGCCGTGGGAGACCCAGTACTTC. As protein: CSIGGAGGPWETQYF.

This clone occurred a few times. The J gene is TRBJ2-7, the V gene TRBV7-6; 7 bases are shared with TRBD2. Unmatched junction bases numbered 13, after V lost 5 bases and J lost 0 bases. The CDR3 extends over 17 amino acids. Germline CDR1 and CDR2: SGHVS and FNYEAQ. CDR3 sequence (DNA): TGTGCCAGCAGCCAAAATACGGGGGGAGGTTACTCCTACGAGCAGTACTTC. Its translation: CASSQNTGGGYSYEQYF.

The chain has TRBV7-7 and TRBJ2-7; 8 bases are shared with TRBD1. CDR3 length equals 15 residues. Germline V gives CDR1 SSHAT, CDR2 FNYEAQ (reference sequence). After removal of 5 bases from V and 2 bases from J, the junction contained 8 bases not matched to a gene. CDR3 sequence: CASSPPGQGPYEQYF. As DNA, the CDR3 is TGTGCCAGCAGCCCCCCCGGACAGGGCCCCTACGAGCAGTACTTC. The variable domain in full, completed from reference TRBV7-7 and TRBJ2-7, reads GAGVSQSPRYKVTKRGQDVTLRCDPISSHATLYWYQQALGQGPEFLTYFNYEAQPDKSGLPSDRFSAERPEGSISTLTIQRTEQRDSAMYRCASSPPGQGPYEQYFGPGTRLTVT.

This chain links TRBV27 with TRBJ1-4; 7 nucleotides agree with TRBD1. The CDR3 spans 16 residues. Losses at the gene ends were 6 bases for V and 1 base for J; bases not matched to a gene: 8. Germline V gene sequence: CDR1 MNHEY, CDR2 SMNVEV (reference sequence). Written as DNA, the CDR3 is TGTGCCAGCAGACGAAAAACAGGGGAAACTAATGAAAAACTGTTTTTT. It yields the protein CASRRKTGETNEKLFF.

This rearrangement joins TRBV4-2 to TRBJ2-4; no clear D. Germline V gives CDR1 LGHNA, CDR2 YNFKEQ. The CDR3 runs to 14 residues. V lost 1 base and J 5 bases, leaving 9 bases between the germline ends. The CDR3 sequence is CASSQAVRENIQYF. CDR3 nucleotides: TGTGCCAGCAGCCAAGCGGTCCGAGAAAACATTCAGTACTTC.

The chain couples TRBV5-1 to TRBJ1-1; D perhaps matches TRBD1 (5 bases). The CDR3 has 15 residues. The germline V gene encodes CDR1 SGHRS and CDR2 YFSETQ. Between the trimmed V and J ends, which lost 4 bases and 2 bases, there was a span of 15 bases. In DNA form, the CDR3 reads TGCGCCAGCAGCCCGGGACTCAGGGTCAACACTGAAGCTTTCTTT. It translates to CASSPGLRVNTEAFF.

This chain uses TRBV19 with TRBJ1-5; TRBD1 aligns across 7 bases. Trimming cost V 6 bases and J 3 bases; bases outside gene matches: 5. Germline values: CDR1 LNHDA, CDR2 SQIVND (reference sequence). This CDR3 is built from 14 residues. The CDR3 loop reads CASRDGQDNQPQHF. CDR3 in DNA: TGTGCCAGTAGGGACGGACAGGACAATCAGCCCCAGCATTTT.

V gene TRBV7-9 combines with J gene TRBJ2-5, with a possible D match to TRBD2 (5 bases). With 5 bases removed from V and 5 bases from J, the gap between germline ends came to 18 bases. This CDR3 is built from 15 residues. The germline V gene has CDR1 SEHNR and CDR2 FQNEAQ (reference sequence). CDR3 nucleotide sequence: TGTGCCAGCAGCCGCGCGGGCGGCGGGCGGGAGACCCAGTACTTC. The encoded protein is CASSRAGGGRETQYF.

As regards this clone: Relative to the germline gene, one junction end is altered; a read error may explain this. V gene TRBV30 combines with J gene TRBJ2-1, with D tentatively TRBD2 (6 bases). The CDR3 is made up of 11 amino acids. Germline CDR1 GTSNPN, CDR2 SVGIG (reference sequence). CDR3 protein: CGGAAYNEQFF. In nucleotides, the CDR3 is TGCGGGGGAGCCGCCTACAATGAGCAGTTCTTC.

V and J are TRBV6-5 and TRBJ2-1; D is uncertain. Trimming cost V 5 bases and J 6 bases, with 8 bases left between them. CDR3 size: 12 residues. Germline V gene data show CDR1 as MNHEY and CDR2 as SVGAGI. The CDR3 nucleotides are TGTGCCAGCAGTCCACCTACCAATGAGCAGTTCTTC. It yields the protein CASSPPTNEQFF.

This chain connects TRBV7-2 to TRBJ2-1; D gene uncertain. V gave up 3 bases and J gave up 3 bases, with 6 bases separating them. Germline V gene data show CDR1 as SGHTA and CDR2 as FQGNSA. This CDR3 comprises 13 residues. The CDR3 nucleotides read TGTGCCAGCAGCTTTACTATCTACAATGAGCAGTTCTTC. As protein: CASSFTIYNEQFF.

This clone was picked up a small number of times. The J gene is TRBJ1-1, the V gene TRBV7-8; 10 nucleotides line up with TRBD1. With V trimmed by 3 bases and J by 3 bases, 1 base remained unmatched. In germline, CDR1 is SGHVS, CDR2 FQNEAQ. This CDR3 contains 14 residues. The CDR3 region is CASSFGTGDTEAFF. CDR3 in DNA: TGTGCCAGCAGCTTTGGGACAGGGGACACTGAAGCTTTCTTT.

A single count supports this clone. The chain employs TRBV9 and TRBJ2-5, with TRBD2 identical over 7 bases. V lost 3 bases, J lost 5 bases, and 4 bases stayed unmatched. The CDR3 spans 13 residues. CDR1 and CDR2 (germline): SGDLS, YYNGEE. CDR3 in DNA: TGTGCCAGCAGCGGCGGGGGAGAGGAGACCCAGTACTTC. Its translation is CASSGGGEETQYF.

J is TRBJ2-5 and V is TRBV9, with D possibly being TRBD2 (6 bases). Trimming took 0 bases from V and 5 from J, leaving 14 bases between them. This CDR3 is 15 amino acids long. The germline V gene has CDR1 SGDLS and CDR2 YYNGEE. DNA for the CDR3: TGTGCCAGCAGCGTAGGTTCGGGAGTGGAGGAGACCCAGTACTTC. It yields the protein CASSVGSGVEETQYF.

V and J are TRBV6-1 and TRBJ2-2, with 11 nucleotides matching TRBD1. Germline V gene sequence: CDR1 MNHNS, CDR2 SASEGT. V shed 6 bases, J shed 7 bases, and the junction held 7 bases outside the gene matches. The CDR3 length is 15 residues. Here the CDR3 DNA reads TGTGCCAGCAGCCGGACAGGGGGCAGTAGCGGGGAGCTGTTTTTT. Amino acid sequence: CASSRTGGSSGELFF.

The chain couples TRBV30 to TRBJ2-7, with 8 positions matching TRBD1. Germline values: CDR1 GTSNPN, CDR2 SVGIG (reference sequence). The CDR3 is made up of 16 amino acids. V was pared by 0 bases and J by 2 bases, with 9 bases of the junction left unmatched. CDR3 protein: CAWSVLDRDPTYEQYF. The DNA for the CDR3 is TGTGCCTGGAGTGTATTGGACAGGGACCCTACCTACGAGCAGTACTTC.

This clone is a singleton in its sample. This sequence joins TRBV6-1 and TRBJ2-1, with TRBD2 identical over 7 bases. The CDR3 consists of 16 residues. Germline assignment: CDR1 MNHNS and CDR2 SASEGT. The trim removed 2 bases at V and 3 bases at J, leaving 7 bases unmatched. CDR3 DNA sequence: TGTGCCAGCAGTGAATTTGGGGGGGACCGCTACAATGAGCAGTTCTTC. Translating it yields CASSEFGGDRYNEQFF.

The CDR3 is CASSRGEGYYGYTF. CDR3 nucleotides: TGTGCCAGCAGTCGAGGGGAGGGATACTATGGCTACACCTTC. The chain couples TRBV27 to TRBJ1-2; tentative D call: TRBD1 (5 bases). This CDR3 has 14 amino acids. Germline lookup yields CDR1 MNHEY and CDR2 SMNVEV (reference sequence). The V end lost 5 bases, the J end lost 3 bases, and 13 bases lay between the germline ends.

The genes are TRBV11-2 and TRBJ2-3; D ambiguous. This CDR3 is 15 amino acids long. The germline V gene encodes CDR1 SGHAT and CDR2 FQNNGV. The V gene lost 1 base and the J gene lost 0 bases, with 8 bases spanning the gap. CDR3 in amino acids: CASSLVYGSTDTQYF. In DNA form, the CDR3 reads TGTGCCAGCAGCTTAGTATACGGTAGCACAGATACGCAGTATTTT.

This clone is medium-sized. This sequence joins TRBV6-4 and TRBJ2-1, with TRBD1 matching over 8 bases. CDR3 length: 15 residues. Looked up from germline, CDR1 is MRHNA and CDR2 is SNTAGT. V was clipped by 5 bases and J by 0 bases; unmatched bases: 3. CDR3 sequence reads: CASSLQGDSYNEQFF. CDR3 DNA: TGTGCCAGCAGTTTACAGGGGGACTCCTACAATGAGCAGTTCTTC.

This clone showed up just once. The chain links TRBV2 to TRBJ2-7; D not resolved. There are 12 residues in the CDR3. V shed 4 bases and J shed 2 bases, with 6 bases lying between them. Germline V lookup: CDR1 SNHLY, CDR2 FYNNEI. CDR3 nucleotides: TGTGCCAGCAGTGGAGAACCCTACGAGCAGTACTTC. Its protein product is CASSGEPYEQYF. Full variable domain (outside the CDR3, taken from reference TRBV2 and TRBJ2-7): EPEVTQTPSHQVTQMGQEVILRCVPISNHLYFYWYRQILGQKVEFLVSFYNNEISEKSEIFDDQFSVERPDGSNFTLKIRSTKLEDSAMYFCASSGEPYEQYFGPGTRLTVT.

The gene calls are TRBV6-5 and TRBJ2-7, with TRBD1 matching over 9 bases. CDR1 is MNHEY, CDR2 SVGAGI, per germline. With V trimmed by 5 bases and J by 7 bases, 9 bases remained unmatched. The CDR3 spans 14 residues. The DNA for the CDR3 is TGTGCCAGCAGTGCTAACAGGGGGCGGTTAGAGCAGTACTTC. Its protein product is CASSANRGRLEQYF.

The chain is built from TRBV5-1 and TRBJ2-5, with 7 nucleotides matching TRBD2. CDR3 size: 14 residues. The J segment lost 7 bases and the V segment lost 4 bases, leaving 10 bases of the junction unmatched. Germline V gene lookup returns CDR1 SGHRS and CDR2 YFSETQ. CDR3 sequence: CASSRDYLLGTQYF. The CDR3 DNA reads as TGCGCCAGCAGCCGGGACTACCTTCTTGGGACCCAGTACTTC.

The chain couples TRBV4-3 to TRBJ2-1, with D tentatively TRBD1 (5 bases). Germline V CDR1 and CDR2: LGHNA, YSLEER. Trimming pared 0 bases from V and 6 bases from J, leaving 18 bases between. This CDR3 has 17 residues. This chain's CDR3 is CASSQDRQGTLANEQFF. CDR3 DNA sequence: TGCGCCAGCAGCCAAGATCGGCAGGGAACTCTGGCCAATGAGCAGTTCTTC.

This chain joins TRBV5-1 and TRBJ1-3; TRBD1 is a possible D gene (5 bases). Germline V gene lookup returns CDR1 SGHRS and CDR2 YFSETQ. The V end lost 3 bases, the J end lost 3 bases, and 7 bases lay between the germline ends. This CDR3 contains 13 residues. CDR3 residues: CASSSGLGNTIYF. DNA for the CDR3: TGCGCCAGCAGCTCGGGACTTGGAAACACCATATATTTT.

This sequence joins TRBV11-2 and TRBJ1-3; D call uncertain. Germline lookup yields CDR1 SGHAT and CDR2 FQNNGV. The CDR3 runs to 15 residues. Trimming pared 1 base from V and 2 bases from J, leaving 9 bases between. DNA of the CDR3: TGTGCCAGCAGCTTAGGTCCCGGGGCTGGAAACACCATATATTTT. As protein: CASSLGPGAGNTIYF.

This clone is termed medium-sized (0.01 to 0.1%). The genes are TRBV29-1 and TRBJ2-1; 10 bases match TRBD2. This CDR3 is 15 amino acids long. V shed 5 bases, J shed 5 bases, and the junction held 9 bases outside the gene matches. The germline gives CDR1 SQVTM, CDR2 ANQGSEA. The CDR3 spells CSVPTGTSENNEQFF. CDR3 nucleotides: TGCAGCGTTCCGACCGGGACTAGCGAAAACAATGAGCAGTTCTTC.

The rearrangement links TRBV11-2 to TRBJ2-1; D perhaps matches TRBD2 (7 bases). V was clipped by 0 bases and J by 8 bases, with 14 bases between them. This CDR3 comprises 15 residues. Per germline, CDR1 SGHAT and CDR2 FQNNGV. The CDR3, as DNA: TGTGCCAGCAGCTTAGATGGGGGCGGGAGCTATGAGCAGTTCTTC. Protein product: CASSLDGGGSYEQFF.

The V and J genes are TRBV7-9 and TRBJ2-4, with 9 positions matching TRBD1. Germline V lookup: CDR1 SEHNR, CDR2 FQNEAQ (reference sequence). V was clipped by 7 bases and J by 0 bases; unmatched bases: 4. The CDR3 is made up of 15 amino acids. Here the CDR3 reads CASKGQGLAKNIQYF. The CDR3 DNA reads TGTGCCAGCAAGGGACAGGGACTAGCCAAAAACATTCAGTACTTC.